This T cell receptor (beta chain) was sequenced for a study of low-dose radiotherapy and immunotherapy resistance in tumors. Study background: Every 2 weeks, cohort 1 got 0.5 Gy, reaching 6.5 Gy to the planning target volume. Every six weeks patients received intravenous ipilimumab 1 mg/kg, and every two weeks they received intravenous nivolumab 240 mg.

The CDR3 loop spans 15 amino acids. Germline CDR1 is MNHNS and CDR2 is SASEGT. Trimming at V came to 5 bases and at J to 4 bases, leaving 8 bases not matched to a gene. cDNA synthesis used a TRAV/TRBV-specific primer set for both chains. TCRs underwent 20 PCR cycles of amplification with a constant-region primer and V-primer adapter. TCRdb re-analysed the reads in MiXCR, keeping a single row per CDR3 protein. The data hold more than 9,500 distinct CDR3 sequences, with 65% to 85% observed a single time. The genes are TRBV6-1 and TRBJ2-7; 10 positions agree with TRBD2. The receptor was isolated from a human donor with advanced metastatic prostate, ovarian, gallbladder or colorectal cancer (not recorded which). This table probably holds off-target reads from a library built for another chain. Here the CDR3 reads CASSYRSGRGYEQYF. Here the CDR3 DNA reads TGTGCCAGCAGTTACCGGAGCGGGAGGGGGTACGAGCAGTACTTC.